The rows below give T cell receptor beta chains drawn from one sample of a study of regulatory T cells in long-lasting Graves disease. One entry per CDR3 protein, called by TCRdb with MiXCR from the multiplex PCR reads. Seen here are around 450,000 distinct CDR3 sequences, approximately 16% observed once, and the top ten hold about 8.2%. The sample was also linked to a second study, of T cells in Graves' hyperthyroidism and ophthalmopathy.

Sequences were derived from peripheral blood mononuclear cells (PBMCs), sampled at new diagnosis, from a patient treated with antithyroid drugs. These receptors came from a woman in her forties with Graves disease. CDR3s include the opening cysteine and the closing phenylalanine or tryptophan. Each record gives: CDR3 DNA, CDR3 protein, V gene, J gene, clone size, D gene. D genes are given only for firm matches. Only some rows state a clone size, as once, few, many or a class for expanded clones.

TGTTCCAGTTCCCGTGGGACAGCTTTTAATTCACCCCTCCACTTT,CSSSRGTAFNSPLHF,TRBV19,TRBJ1-6,NA,TRBD1
TGTGCCAGTAGTCCGGACAGGGAGTATGGCTACACCTTC,CASSPDREYGYTF,TRBV19,TRBJ1-2,few,TRBD1
TGTGCCATCGCGGACGACAGGGCCGGGCCAGATACGCAGTATTTT,CAIADDRAGPDTQYF,TRBV10-3,TRBJ2-3,many,TRBD1
TGTGCCAGCAGCTTTGGACTAGCGGGAGGGATCCAAGAGACCCAGTACTTC,CASSFGLAGGIQETQYF,TRBV7-9,TRBJ2-5,NA,TRBD2
TGTGCCAGCAGTTACTCAGGCGGGGAGCTGTTTTTT,CASSYSGGELFF,TRBV6-5,TRBJ2-2,few,NA
TGTGCCAGCAGTGAACCTGGACAGGGGGCCTCCTTAACCTACGAGCAGTACTTC,CASSEPGQGASLTYEQYF,TRBV2,TRBJ2-7,many,TRBD1
TGTGCCAGCAGTGACTTAGTGGCGAGCTCCTACGAGCAGTACTTC,CASSDLVASSYEQYF,TRBV6-4,TRBJ2-7,few,NA
TGTGCCAGCAGCTCCTCGTGGGGTGAGACCCAGTACTTC,CASSSSWGETQYF,TRBV7-8,TRBJ2-5,many,NA
TGTGCCAGTAGTATGGAGAGTAGGGGCAGCAATCAGCCCCAGCATTTT,CASSMESRGSNQPQHF,TRBV19,TRBJ1-5,many,NA
TGTGCCAGCAGCTTATATGGGACAGGGGGTTCCTACGAGCAGTACTTC,CASSLYGTGGSYEQYF,TRBV11-1,TRBJ2-7,many,TRBD1
TGTGCCAGCAGTTCACCAGGTGGGGGGCCCCAGCATTTT,CASSSPGGGPQHF,TRBV5-6,TRBJ1-5,many,NA
TGTGCCAGCAATCCGGGGGACACGGCCTACGAGCAGTACTTC,CASNPGDTAYEQYF,TRBV28,TRBJ2-7,many,NA
TGCGCCAGCAGCTTGGGCCAGGGGGCGCAAGGCTACACCTTC,CASSLGQGAQGYTF,TRBV5-1,TRBJ1-2,NA,TRBD1
TGTGCCAGCAGTTTATCGGGGCCCGATAATTCACCCCTCCACTTT,CASSLSGPDNSPLHF,TRBV12-3/TRBV12-4,TRBJ1-6,many,NA
TGCAGTGCAACCCATTGGGGGGGGGGATCCTACGAGCAGTACTTC,CSATHWGGGSYEQYF,TRBV20-1,TRBJ2-7,few,TRBD2
TGTGCCAGCAGTCCTGGGGGGCTCTATGGCTACACCTTC,CASSPGGLYGYTF,TRBV12-3/TRBV12-4,TRBJ1-2,many,NA
TGTGCCAGCAGTCACAGGGGTGGTCGTCAAGAGACCCAGTACTTC,CASSHRGGRQETQYF,TRBV12-3/TRBV12-4,TRBJ2-5,many,TRBD1
TGTGCCAGCATCCAAACAGGGGGGCAAAACATTCAGTACTTC,CASIQTGGQNIQYF,TRBV5-6,TRBJ2-4,few,TRBD1
TGTGCCAGCAGTTTATCGGAGGGGGGTCTCTATGGCTACACCTTC,CASSLSEGGLYGYTF,TRBV27,TRBJ1-2,many,NA
TGTGCCAGCAGCTTAACCACAACAGGGGCCTATGGCTACACCTTC,CASSLTTTGAYGYTF,TRBV11-2,TRBJ1-2,many,TRBD1
TGTGCCAGCAGCTTAGTGAAGGCCAACACCATATATTTT,CASSLVKANTIYF,TRBV11-2,TRBJ1-3,many,NA
TGTGCCAGCAGACCCGGACTAGCCGTCACAGATACGCAGTATTTT,CASRPGLAVTDTQYF,TRBV12-3/TRBV12-4,TRBJ2-3,many,TRBD2
TGTGCCAGCAGTGATATGCGAGATGAGCAGTTCTTC,CASSDMRDEQFF,TRBV2,TRBJ2-1,many,NA
TGCAGCGTTGAAGAGGGGAACTATGGCTACACCTTC,CSVEEGNYGYTF,TRBV29-1,TRBJ1-2,few,NA
TGTGCCAGTAGCTGGGGGCCTACTAGGACGTTGCTCGATACGCAGTATTTT,CASSWGPTRTLLDTQYF,TRBV19,TRBJ2-3,few,NA
TGTGCCAGCAGCCTTAACAATCAGCCCCAGCATTTT,CASSLNNQPQHF,TRBV12-3/TRBV12-4,TRBJ1-5,many,NA
TGTGCCAGCAGTCCCCGCAGGGATAGATTCTACGAGCAGTACTTC,CASSPRRDRFYEQYF,TRBV6-1,TRBJ2-7,many,NA
TGTGCCAGCTCACCCCCGCAGGCCTACGAGCAGTACTTC,CASSPPQAYEQYF,TRBV18,TRBJ2-7,NA,NA
TGTGCCAGCAGTTTCAACCAGGGAGAGACCCAGTACTTC,CASSFNQGETQYF,TRBV12-3/TRBV12-4,TRBJ2-5,many,NA
TGCGCCAGCAGCTTGGGCGGCATGGGGGAAACCGGGGAGCTGTTTTTT,CASSLGGMGETGELFF,TRBV5-1,TRBJ2-2,NA,NA
TGCAGCGTTGGCCCCCCCGAGACCCAGTACTTC,CSVGPPETQYF,TRBV29-1,TRBJ2-5,once,NA
TGTGCCAGCAGGGGGACAACTAACTATGGCTACACCTTC,CASRGTTNYGYTF,TRBV12-3/TRBV12-4,TRBJ1-2,once,NA
TGTGCCAGCAGTTACTCCGGGACTAGCGGGAAAGAGACCCAGTACTTC,CASSYSGTSGKETQYF,TRBV6-5,TRBJ2-5,many,TRBD2
TGTGCCAGCAGTTTCCTAACAGGGGCCGGGGAGCTGTTTTTT,CASSFLTGAGELFF,TRBV28,TRBJ2-2,many,TRBD1
TGTGCCAGCAGTGGTCGACTAGCGGTGAATGAGCAGTTCTTC,CASSGRLAVNEQFF,TRBV2,TRBJ2-1,many,TRBD2
TGTGCCAGCTCACCACCGGTGGGGACAGGGTCGTTCGCTGAAGCTTTCTTT,CASSPPVGTGSFAEAFF,TRBV18,TRBJ1-1,few,TRBD1
TGCGCCAGCAGCTTACGAGCGGGAGGGCCGGGGGAGACCCAGTACTTC,CASSLRAGGPGETQYF,TRBV5-1,TRBJ2-5,few,TRBD2
TGTGCTAGTGGTTCGGGGGACGCAGATACGCAGTATTTT,CASGSGDADTQYF,TRBV12-5,TRBJ2-3,many,NA
TGTGCTGGGGGAGCGGGAGGCGTCGCCTACAATGAGCAGTTCTTC,CAGGAGGVAYNEQFF,TRBV28,TRBJ2-1,NA,TRBD2
TGTGCCAGCAGCTTAGCGGGTAGGGCGGGAGTCTTTCTCGAGCAGTACTTC,CASSLAGRAGVFLEQYF,TRBV7-9,TRBJ2-7,few,TRBD2
TGTGCCAGCTCACCACGCGGGACAGGGGGCAACAATGAGCAGTTCTTC,CASSPRGTGGNNEQFF,TRBV18,TRBJ2-1,few,TRBD1
TGTGCCAGCAGCCCGCTCCCCGGGACTCCGAATCAGCCCCAGCATTTT,CASSPLPGTPNQPQHF,TRBV2,TRBJ1-5,many,NA
TGTGCCACCAGTGAGGGACACCGTGACGAGCAGTACTTC,CATSEGHRDEQYF,TRBV24-1,TRBJ2-7,few,NA
TGTGCCTGGAGTGTAGTGCCCCACACCGGGGAGCTGTTTTTT,CAWSVVPHTGELFF,TRBV30,TRBJ2-2,NA,NA